Sequencing of this TCR beta chain was carried out in a study of CD8+CD57+ T cells in acquired aplastic anemia. V lost 3 bases to trimming and J lost 6 bases; unmatched junction nucleotides: 5. Germline CDR1 DFQATT, CDR2 SNEGSKA (reference sequence). This CDR3 comprises 13 residues. This clonotype was detected only a few times. Patients picked for sequencing had shown CD8+CD57+ cell expansion detected by flow cytometry. TCR beta VDJ combinations and CDR3 sequences were profiled from genomic DNA. TCRdb analysed the reads with MiXCR anew, one entry per CDR3 protein. In the table there are under 200,000 distinct CDR3 sequences, under 55% of which are singletons.

Sequenced sample: sorted CD4+, CD8+, or CD8+CD57+ T cells (not recorded which) from PBMCs. This clonotype originated in a human donor with aplastic anemia. This chain links TRBV20-1 with TRBJ1-2; 9 bases align to TRBD1. The CDR3, as DNA: TGCAGTGCTAGGGCCGGGACAGGGCATGGCTACACCTTC. Translation gives CSARAGTGHGYTF.